These 8 T cell receptor beta chains were all obtained from the same sample, sequenced in a study of Ad26.COV2.S vaccination and SARS-CoV-2 variants. Repertoires were generated with immunoSEQ multiplex PCR, while TCRdb's copy carries only in-frame clones and drops some. The profile shows approximately 420,000 clones, 85% to 90% of them singletons. Treatment denoted: over 15 received Ad26.COV2.S at low or high dose, single or two shots; a few received placebo; per-sample allocation not given. Sample collection was performed on day 63 after the first vaccine or placebo injection. The input for sequencing was peripheral blood, taken in a trial of Ad26.COV2.S vaccine versus placebo. All receptors derive from a person aged 18-65 years who received the Ad26.COV2.S COVID-19 vaccine or a placebo.

This sequence joins TRBV3-1 (or the pseudogene TRBV3-2) and TRBJ2-5, with a weak D call TRBD1 (6 bases). Germline CDR1 LGHDT, CDR2 YNNKEL (reference sequence). With 2 bases removed from V and 2 bases from J, the gap between germline ends came to 12 bases. CDR3 size: 15 residues. The CDR3 nucleotides are TGTGCCAGCAGCCAAACCGGACAGTCACAAGAGACCCAGTACTTC. This encodes CASSQTGQSQETQYF.

This clone was counted a few times. The CDR3 DNA follows: TGTGCCAGCTCATCCCAGGGCGGCGGGGGCTACACCTTC. Protein: CASSSQGGGGYTF. This chain links TRBV18 with TRBJ1-2, with a tentative D call TRBD1 (5 bases). CDR1 is KGHSH and CDR2 is LQKENI in the germline V gene. The length of the CDR3 is 13 residues. Trimming shortened V by 5 bases and J by 8 bases, and 15 bases separated the two germline ends.

The V gene is TRBV6-4, the J gene TRBJ1-5, with D possibly TRBD1 on 5 matching bases. The V end was cut by 11 bases, the J end by 0 bases, with 20 bases between. This CDR3 is built from 16 residues. Germline V CDR1 and CDR2: MRHNA, SNTAGT. The CDR3 loop is CAGRGREGDSNQPQHF. As DNA, the CDR3 is TGTGCCGGGCGGGGCAGGGAGGGAGATAGCAATCAGCCCCAGCATTTT.

V is TRBV4-1 and J is TRBJ1-4; D gene uncertain. With 7 bases removed from V and 4 bases from J, the gap between germline ends came to 19 bases. This CDR3 is 16 amino acids long. Germline CDR1 is MGHRA and CDR2 is YSYEKL. The CDR3 coding sequence is TGCGCCAGCACCCCAAGGGTCGGATCTGATAATGAAAAACTGTTTTTT. Translation: CASTPRVGSDNEKLFF.

The chain employs TRBV6-5 and TRBJ2-7; no firm D call. V was cut by 6 bases and J by 2 bases, with 11 bases left in between. The CDR3 extends over 13 amino acids. Germline CDR1 MNHEY, CDR2 SVGAGI. The CDR3 reads CASSPLSAYEQYF. Written as DNA, the CDR3 is TGTGCCAGCAGCCCGCTTTCCGCCTACGAGCAGTACTTC.

This chain connects TRBV11-2 to TRBJ1-1, with no clear D. The CDR3 has 12 residues. Germline CDR1 SGHAT, CDR2 FQNNGV. Between the trimmed V and J ends, which lost 4 bases and 6 bases, there was a span of 9 bases. The CDR3 spells CASSSFTSEAFF. Written as DNA, the CDR3 is TGTGCCAGCAGCTCCTTTACCTCTGAAGCTTTCTTT.

This clone was seen a few times. The rearrangement uses TRBV2 and TRBJ2-7; a weak D match, TRBD1 (7 bases). The CDR3 sequence is 16 residues long. Germline V gene lookup returns CDR1 SNHLY and CDR2 FYNNEI. Trimming removed 1 base at V and 6 bases at J, with 19 bases between. CDR3 residues: CASSEERGAGGIEQYF. The CDR3 region has the DNA TGTGCCAGCAGTGAAGAAAGAGGAGCAGGGGGGATCGAGCAGTACTTC.

In this sample, this clone turned up a few times. The V and J genes are TRBV4-1 and TRBJ1-5; 8 bases match TRBD1. The CDR3 length is 15 residues. V dropped 0 bases and J dropped 3; count of bases not matched to a gene: 1. Germline-derived CDR1 and CDR2 are MGHRA and YSYEKL. The CDR3 DNA follows: TGCGCCAGCAGCCAAGAGGACAGGGACAATCAGCCCCAGCATTTT. It yields the protein CASSQEDRDNQPQHF.